This T cell receptor (beta chain) was recovered during a study of CD8 T cells in Susac syndrome. The RNA input was 0.5 to 1 ug, and it was reverse transcribed with random hexamers. TCRdb analysed the immunoSEQ multiplex PCR reads with MiXCR anew, one entry per CDR3 protein. Among around 180,000 distinct CDR3 sequences listed, more than 90% were seen once. From blood CD8+ and CD4+ T cells, TCR beta sequences were generated. TEMRA cells were FACS-enriched, unlike CD8+ and CD4+ T cells, which were negatively isolated. Trimming removed 5 bases from V and 6 bases from J, with 8 bases in between. This CDR3 is 13 amino acids long.

The chain combines TRBV12-3 or TRBV12-4 with TRBJ1-6, with D unclear. This receptor was identified in a human donor with multiple sclerosis. Sequencing was carried out using CD4+ T cells from PBMCs. This CDR3 reads CASSGRGNSPLHF. The CDR3 nucleotides are TGTGCCAGCAGTGGGCGGGGTAATTCACCCCTCCACTTT.